The rows below give T cell receptor beta chains drawn from one sample of a study of blood T cell repertoires in COVID-19. Method: immunoSEQ multiplex PCR; TCRdb's copy keeps in-frame clones and lacks some. The sample lists approximately 220,000 clones; 82% were seen once. The sample comprised peripheral blood. These receptors all stem from a woman in her 70s with acute or convalescent COVID-19. Both conserved end residues are part of each CDR3. Fields, in order: clone size, J gene, D gene, V gene, CDR3 DNA, CDR3 protein. D genes are given only for firm matches. The size entry is marked missing in some rows and otherwise reads once, few, many or a size class.

- | TRBJ1-2 | TRBD1 | TRBV3-1/TRBV3-2 | TGTGCCAGCAGCCAAGGAGTTGGGACAGGGACTCATAGCCCCCACTATGGCTACACCTTC | CASSQGVGTGTHSPHYGYTF
- | TRBJ1-4 | - | TRBV27 | TGTGCCAGCAGGCGAGCAGGGTCTAATGAAAAACTGTTTTTT | CASRRAGSNEKLFF
few | TRBJ1-3 | - | TRBV6-6 | TGTGCCACAGGCTGGGGCAACTCTGGAAACACCATATATTTT | CATGWGNSGNTIYF
- | TRBJ1-5 | - | TRBV3-1/TRBV3-2 | TGTGCCAGCAGCCAATGGGGGGGAGCTCAGCCCCAGCATTTT | CASSQWGGAQPQHF
few | TRBJ2-6 | - | TRBV18 | TGTGCCAGCTCCCCAGGCTTCTCTGGGGCCAACGTCCTGACTTTC | CASSPGFSGANVLTF
few | TRBJ2-7 | - | TRBV7-2 | TGTGCCAGCAGCTTAGTGGGTGCGGATTCTGGCAACGAGCAGTACTTC | CASSLVGADSGNEQYF
few | TRBJ2-5 | TRBD1 | TRBV4-2 | TGTGCCAGCAGCCTACACCAGGGGGCTGAACAAGAGACCCAGTACTTC | CASSLHQGAEQETQYF
- | TRBJ2-2 | - | TRBV24-1 | TGTGCCACCAGTGATTCTCGGACAGTATCCGGGGAGCTGTTTTTT | CATSDSRTVSGELFF
- | TRBJ1-6 | TRBD1 | TRBV28 | TGTGCCAGCAGTCCGACAGGGGGCCTTTCACCCCTCCACTTT | CASSPTGGLSPLHF
- | TRBJ1-3 | - | TRBV5-1 | TGCGCCAGCAGCCTGGACAGTCCTTCTGGAAACACCATATATTTT | CASSLDSPSGNTIYF
- | TRBJ2-2 | TRBD2 | TRBV4-1 | TGCGCCAGCAGCCCATCTAGCGGGGGGTACACCGGGGAGCTGTTTTTT | CASSPSSGGYTGELFF
- | TRBJ1-5 | - | TRBV5-6 | TGTGCCAGCAGCTTTGTCGGCAATCAGCCCCAGCATTTT | CASSFVGNQPQHF